A selection of T cell receptor beta chains follows, all from one sample in a study of blood T cell repertoires in COVID-19. TCRdb's copy holds only in-frame clones and misses some; the assay was immunoSEQ multiplex PCR. Found here are some 260,000 clones, approximately 86% of them singletons; the top ten hold just under 6.5%. The sample was PBMCs or T cells enriched from blood (not recorded which). These receptors originate from a woman in her twenties or thirties with acute COVID-19. The CDR3 runs from the conserved cysteine through the conserved F or W. D genes are given only for firm matches. A row's size may be missing; if present it is once, few, many or a size class.

V	J	size	D	CDR3	DNA
TRBV5-5	TRBJ2-7	.	TRBD1	CASSRTGTGTYEQYF	TGTGCCAGCAGCCGGACCGGGACAGGTACCTACGAGCAGTACTTC
TRBV18	TRBJ2-7	.	.	CASSPKRTSFWEQYF	TGTGCCAGCTCACCAAAGAGGACTTCCTTTTGGGAGCAGTACTTC
TRBV9	TRBJ2-7	.	.	CASSQTGLGPYEQYF	TGTGCCAGCTCACAGACAGGTCTAGGGCCCTACGAGCAGTACTTC
TRBV5-4	TRBJ2-3	.	TRBD2	CASSLRGVVTDTQYF	TGTGCCAGCAGCCTGCGGGGGGTGGTTACAGATACGCAGTATTTT
TRBV18	TRBJ1-1	.	.	CASSPWEGTEAFF	TGTGCCAGCTCACCATGGGAGGGTACTGAAGCTTTCTTT
TRBV28	TRBJ1-2	.	.	CASSTRDFTHYGYTF	TGTGCCAGCAGTACCCGGGACTTCACCCACTATGGCTACACCTTC
TRBV6-2/TRBV6-3	TRBJ1-1	.	.	CASSHRENTEAFF	TGTGCCAGCAGTCACAGGGAGAACACTGAAGCTTTCTTT
TRBV5-4	TRBJ1-3	.	TRBD1	CASSLADRGSWSSGNTIYF	TGTGCCAGCAGCTTGGCGGACAGGGGGAGCTGGAGCTCTGGAAACACCATATATTTT
TRBV6-5	TRBJ2-1	.	.	CASRTEAGTYNEQFF	TGTGCCAGCAGGACGGAGGCGGGGACCTACAATGAGCAGTTCTTC
TRBV4-1	TRBJ2-3	medium-sized	.	CASSQGQLRGDTQYF	TGCGCCAGCAGCCAAGGACAGCTAAGAGGAGATACGCAGTATTTT
TRBV27	TRBJ2-2	once	.	CASSSQGSPGHRTGELFF	TGTGCCAGCAGTTCCCAAGGCTCACCGGGACACCGGACCGGGGAGCTGTTTTTT
TRBV13	TRBJ2-3	.	.	CASSLERLGSTDTQYF	TGTGCCAGCAGCTTAGAACGCCTCGGGAGCACAGATACGCAGTATTTT
TRBV6-1	TRBJ1-1	.	TRBD1	CASSDPRGTEAFF	TGTGCCAGCAGTGACCCCAGGGGGACTGAAGCTTTCTTT
TRBV29-1	TRBJ2-7	.	TRBD1	CSVAPDRGSSYEQYF	TGCAGCGTCGCACCAGACAGGGGGAGCTCCTACGAGCAGTACTTC
TRBV7-2	TRBJ2-2	.	.	CASSFLNTGELFF	TGTGCCAGCAGCTTCTTGAACACCGGGGAGCTGTTTTTT
TRBV14	TRBJ2-7	.	TRBD1	CASSQGFGQGLGYEQYF	TGTGCCAGCAGCCAAGGTTTCGGACAGGGCTTAGGCTACGAGCAGTACTTC
TRBV5-4	TRBJ2-1	few	.	CASSLALLWGGEQFF	TGTGCCAGCAGCTTGGCCCTCCTTTGGGGAGGAGAGCAGTTCTTC
TRBV5-1	TRBJ1-5	.	.	CASSTSGGGQPQHF	TGCGCCAGCAGCACCAGCGGCGGGGGACAGCCCCAGCATTTT
TRBV10-2	TRBJ1-1	few	.	CASTSGYGGEAFF	TGCGCCAGCACCTCTGGTTACGGGGGAGAAGCTTTCTTT
TRBV19	TRBJ1-5	.	.	CASSTGWGGGNQPQHF	TGTGCCAGTAGTACCGGGTGGGGGGGTGGCAATCAGCCCCAGCATTTT
TRBV10-2	TRBJ2-7	.	.	CASQKGTRGESYEQYF	TGCGCCAGCCAGAAGGGAACTAGAGGCGAGTCGTACGAGCAGTACTTC
TRBV5-6	TRBJ1-2	.	TRBD1	CASQRGEGAGYGYTF	TGTGCCAGCCAACGCGGTGAGGGGGCGGGCTATGGCTACACCTTC
TRBV28	TRBJ1-2	.	.	CASSFGLYGYTF	TGTGCCAGCAGTTTTGGCCTTTATGGCTACACCTTC
TRBV2	TRBJ2-5	.	.	CASSEAPLGAQETQYF	TGTGCCAGCAGTGAAGCACCCTTAGGGGCCCAAGAGACCCAGTACTTC
TRBV24-1	TRBJ2-5	.	TRBD1	CATSDPGQEQETQYF	TGTGCCACCAGTGATCCGGGACAGGAGCAAGAGACCCAGTACTTC
TRBV6-1	TRBJ2-7	few	.	CASSENSRYEQYF	TGTGCCAGCAGTGAAAACAGCCGGTACGAGCAGTACTTC
TRBV28	TRBJ1-6	.	TRBD1	CASRLPGQGNSPLHF	TGTGCCAGCAGACTTCCGGGACAGGGGAATTCACCCCTCCACTTT
TRBV11-2	TRBJ1-4	.	TRBD1	CASSYTTGANEKLFF	TGTGCCAGCAGCTATACTACAGGGGCGAATGAAAAACTGTTTTTT